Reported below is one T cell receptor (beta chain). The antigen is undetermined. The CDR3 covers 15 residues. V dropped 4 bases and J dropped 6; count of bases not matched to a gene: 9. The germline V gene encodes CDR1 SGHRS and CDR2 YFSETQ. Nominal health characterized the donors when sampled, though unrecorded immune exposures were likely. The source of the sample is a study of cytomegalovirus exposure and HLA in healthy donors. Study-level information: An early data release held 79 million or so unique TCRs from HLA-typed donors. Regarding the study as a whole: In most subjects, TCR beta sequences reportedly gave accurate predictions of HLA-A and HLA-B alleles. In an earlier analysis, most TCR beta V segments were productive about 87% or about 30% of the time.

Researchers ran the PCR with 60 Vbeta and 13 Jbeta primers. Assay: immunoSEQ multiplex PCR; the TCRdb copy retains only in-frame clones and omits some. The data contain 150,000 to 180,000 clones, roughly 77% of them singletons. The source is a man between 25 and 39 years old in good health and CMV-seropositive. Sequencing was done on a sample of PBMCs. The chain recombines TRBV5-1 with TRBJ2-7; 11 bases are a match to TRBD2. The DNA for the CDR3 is TGCGCCAGCAGCCTAACTCTAGCGGGGGGCCGCGAGCAGTACTTC. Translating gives CASSLTLAGGREQYF.